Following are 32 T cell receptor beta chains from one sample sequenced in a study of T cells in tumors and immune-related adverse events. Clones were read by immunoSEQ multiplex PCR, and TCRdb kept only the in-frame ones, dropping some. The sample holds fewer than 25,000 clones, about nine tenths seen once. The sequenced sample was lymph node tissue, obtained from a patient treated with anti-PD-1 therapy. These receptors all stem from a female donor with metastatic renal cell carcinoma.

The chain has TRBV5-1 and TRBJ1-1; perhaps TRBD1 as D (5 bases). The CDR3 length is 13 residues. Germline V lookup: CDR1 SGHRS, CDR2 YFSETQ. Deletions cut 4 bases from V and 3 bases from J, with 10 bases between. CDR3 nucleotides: TGCGCCAGCAGCGAACCGGGGGACACTGAAGCTTTCTTT. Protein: CASSEPGDTEAFF. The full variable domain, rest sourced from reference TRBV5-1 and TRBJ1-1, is KAGVTQTPRYLIKTRGQQVTLSCSPISGHRSVSWYQQTPGQGLQFLFEYFSETQRNKGNFPGRFSGRQFSNSRSEMNVSTLELGDSALYLCASSEPGDTEAFFGQGTRLTVV.

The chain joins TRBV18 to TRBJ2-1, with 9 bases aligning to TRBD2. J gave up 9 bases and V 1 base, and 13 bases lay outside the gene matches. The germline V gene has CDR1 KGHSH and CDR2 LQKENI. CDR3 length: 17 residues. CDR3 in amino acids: CASSPRALAGGPVEQFF. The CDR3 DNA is TGTGCCAGCTCACCACGGGCCCTCGCGGGAGGGCCTGTTGAGCAGTTCTTC.

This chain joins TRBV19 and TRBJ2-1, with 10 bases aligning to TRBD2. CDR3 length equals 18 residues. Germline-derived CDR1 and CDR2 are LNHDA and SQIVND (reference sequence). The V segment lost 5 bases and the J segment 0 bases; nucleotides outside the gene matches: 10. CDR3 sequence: CASSLTGGLADSYNEQFF. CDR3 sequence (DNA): TGTGCCAGTAGTCTGACGGGAGGACTAGCGGACTCCTACAATGAGCAGTTCTTC.

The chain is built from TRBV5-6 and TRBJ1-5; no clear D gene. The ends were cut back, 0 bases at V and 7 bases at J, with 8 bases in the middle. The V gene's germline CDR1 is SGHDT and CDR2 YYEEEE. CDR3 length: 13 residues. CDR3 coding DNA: TGTGCCAGCAGCTTGGGAGCACGGCAGCCCCAGCATTTT. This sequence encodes CASSLGARQPQHF.

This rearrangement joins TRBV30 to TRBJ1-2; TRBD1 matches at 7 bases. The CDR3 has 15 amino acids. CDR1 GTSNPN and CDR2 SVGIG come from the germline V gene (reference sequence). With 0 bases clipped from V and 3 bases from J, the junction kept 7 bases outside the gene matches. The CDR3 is CAWSVLCGQDYGYTF. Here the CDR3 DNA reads TGTGCCTGGAGTGTCCTTTGTGGACAGGACTATGGCTACACCTTC.

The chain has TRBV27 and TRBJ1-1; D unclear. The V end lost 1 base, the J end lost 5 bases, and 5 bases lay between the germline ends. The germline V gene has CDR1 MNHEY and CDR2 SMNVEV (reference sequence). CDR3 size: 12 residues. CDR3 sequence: CASSLLGTEAFF. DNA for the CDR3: TGTGCCAGCAGTTTATTGGGTACTGAAGCTTTCTTT.

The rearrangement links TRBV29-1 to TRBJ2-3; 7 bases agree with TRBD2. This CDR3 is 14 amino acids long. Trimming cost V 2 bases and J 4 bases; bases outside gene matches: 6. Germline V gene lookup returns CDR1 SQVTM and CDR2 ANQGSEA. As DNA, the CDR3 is TGCAGCGTTGAACCAGCGGGGAGGGCAGATACGCAGTATTTT. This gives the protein CSVEPAGRADTQYF.

CDR3 sequence (DNA): TGTGCCAGCAGCTTAGTCCCACATAACACTGAAGCTTTCTTT. It is translated as CASSLVPHNTEAFF. V usage is TRBV7-2 and J usage is TRBJ1-1; no clear D gene. The V end lost 1 base, the J end lost 2 bases, and 8 bases lay between the germline ends. Germline CDR1 SGHTA, CDR2 FQGNSA. The CDR3 is made up of 14 amino acids.

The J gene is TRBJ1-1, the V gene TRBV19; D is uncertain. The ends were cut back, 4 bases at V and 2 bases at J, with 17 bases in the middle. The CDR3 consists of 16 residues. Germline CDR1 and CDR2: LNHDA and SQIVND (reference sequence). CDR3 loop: CASSKLQMTANTEAFF. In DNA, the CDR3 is TGTGCCAGTAGTAAACTGCAAATGACGGCTAACACTGAAGCTTTCTTT.

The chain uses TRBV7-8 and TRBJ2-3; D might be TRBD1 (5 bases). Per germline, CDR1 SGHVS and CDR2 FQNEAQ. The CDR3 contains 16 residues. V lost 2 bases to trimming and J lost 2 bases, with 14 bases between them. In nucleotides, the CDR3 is TGTGCCAGCAGCTTATTTAGCCTAGGGGACACAGATACGCAGTATTTT. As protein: CASSLFSLGDTDTQYF.

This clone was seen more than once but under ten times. CDR3 sequence (DNA): TGTGCCAGCTCCGGGACCCTTTACGACGAGCAGTACTTC. It translates to CASSGTLYDEQYF. The rearrangement joins TRBV7-2 to TRBJ2-7, with D perhaps matching TRBD1 or TRBD2 (5 bases each). Germline CDR1 and CDR2: SGHTA and FQGNSA. Trimming removed 8 bases from V and 5 bases from J, with 16 bases in between. The CDR3 is 13 residues long.

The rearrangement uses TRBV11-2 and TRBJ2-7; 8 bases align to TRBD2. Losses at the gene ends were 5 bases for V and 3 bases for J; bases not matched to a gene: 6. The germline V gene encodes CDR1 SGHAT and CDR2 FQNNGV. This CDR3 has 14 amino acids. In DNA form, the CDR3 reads TGTGCCAGCAGCGTAGCGGGACCCAACTACGAGCAGTACTTC. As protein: CASSVAGPNYEQYF.

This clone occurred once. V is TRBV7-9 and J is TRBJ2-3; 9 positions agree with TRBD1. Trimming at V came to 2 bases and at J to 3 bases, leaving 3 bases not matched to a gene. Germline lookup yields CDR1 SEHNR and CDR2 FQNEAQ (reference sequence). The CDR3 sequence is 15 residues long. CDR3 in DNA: TGTGCCAGCAGCTTATCTGGACAGGGGACAGATACGCAGTATTTT. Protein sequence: CASSLSGQGTDTQYF.

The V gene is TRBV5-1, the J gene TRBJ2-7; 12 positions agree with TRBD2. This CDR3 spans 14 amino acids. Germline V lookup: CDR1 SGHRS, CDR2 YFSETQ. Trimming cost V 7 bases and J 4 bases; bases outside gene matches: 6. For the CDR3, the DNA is TGCGCCAGCCAACCGACTAGCGGGAGATACGAGCAGTACTTC. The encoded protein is CASQPTSGRYEQYF.

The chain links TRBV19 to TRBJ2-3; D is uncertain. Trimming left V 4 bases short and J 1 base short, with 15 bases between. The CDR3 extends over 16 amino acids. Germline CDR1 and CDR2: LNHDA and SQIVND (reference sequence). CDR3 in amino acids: CASSRARQAGTDTQYF. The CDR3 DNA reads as TGTGCCAGTAGTAGGGCCCGTCAGGCCGGCACAGATACGCAGTATTTT.

The chain's CDR3 is CASSLKQGVTANYGYTF. CDR3 coding DNA: TGTGCCAGCAGCCTGAAACAGGGGGTTACAGCTAACTATGGCTACACCTTC. The rearrangement links TRBV27 to TRBJ1-2; 8 bases are shared with TRBD1. After removal of 6 bases from V and 0 bases from J, the junction contained 12 bases not matched to a gene. This CDR3 is 17 amino acids long. CDR1 and CDR2 (germline): MNHEY, SMNVEV (reference sequence).

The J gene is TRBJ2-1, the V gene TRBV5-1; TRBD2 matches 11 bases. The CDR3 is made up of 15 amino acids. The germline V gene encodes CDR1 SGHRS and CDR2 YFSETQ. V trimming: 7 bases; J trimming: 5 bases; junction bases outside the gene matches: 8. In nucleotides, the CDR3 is TGCGCCAGCGGGCGTTCGGGACTAGCGGACAATGAGCAGTTCTTC. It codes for CASGRSGLADNEQFF. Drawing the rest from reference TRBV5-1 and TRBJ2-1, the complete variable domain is KAGVTQTPRYLIKTRGQQVTLSCSPISGHRSVSWYQQTPGQGLQFLFEYFSETQRNKGNFPGRFSGRQFSNSRSEMNVSTLELGDSALYLCASGRSGLADNEQFFGPGTRLTVL.

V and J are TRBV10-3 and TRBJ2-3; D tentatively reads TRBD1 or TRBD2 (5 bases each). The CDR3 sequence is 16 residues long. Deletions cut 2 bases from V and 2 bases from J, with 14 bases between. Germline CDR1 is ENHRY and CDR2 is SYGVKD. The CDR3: CAISERGPGNTDTQYF. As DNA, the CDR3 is TGTGCCATCAGTGAGAGGGGACCGGGAAACACAGATACGCAGTATTTT.

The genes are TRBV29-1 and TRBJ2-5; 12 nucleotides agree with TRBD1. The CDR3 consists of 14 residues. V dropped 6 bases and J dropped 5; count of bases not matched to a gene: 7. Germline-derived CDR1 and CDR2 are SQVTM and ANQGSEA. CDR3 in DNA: TGCAGCGTCCGGGACAGGGGGCGGAGGGAGACCCAGTACTTC. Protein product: CSVRDRGRRETQYF.

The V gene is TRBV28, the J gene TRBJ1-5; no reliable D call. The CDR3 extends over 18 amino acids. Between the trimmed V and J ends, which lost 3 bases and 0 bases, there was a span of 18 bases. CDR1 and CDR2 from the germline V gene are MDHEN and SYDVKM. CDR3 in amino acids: CASSFFGLGKNSNQPQHF. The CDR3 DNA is TGTGCCAGCAGTTTTTTTGGGCTCGGGAAGAATAGCAATCAGCCCCAGCATTTT.

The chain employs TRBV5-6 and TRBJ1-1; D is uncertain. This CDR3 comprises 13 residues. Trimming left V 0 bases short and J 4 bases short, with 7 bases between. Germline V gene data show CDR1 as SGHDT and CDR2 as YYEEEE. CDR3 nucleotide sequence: TGTGCCAGCAGCTTGGAAGGGATCACTGAAGCTTTCTTT. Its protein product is CASSLEGITEAFF.

The CDR3 sequence is CASSQAPGTQGQETQYF. CDR3 nucleotide sequence: TGCGCCAGCAGCCAAGCTCCGGGGACCCAGGGCCAAGAGACCCAGTACTTC. The genes are TRBV4-1 and TRBJ2-5; D could derive from TRBD1 or TRBD2 (5 bases each). This CDR3 region has 17 residues. CDR1 and CDR2 (germline): MGHRA, YSYEKL. Trimming removed 1 base at V and 1 base at J, with 16 bases between.

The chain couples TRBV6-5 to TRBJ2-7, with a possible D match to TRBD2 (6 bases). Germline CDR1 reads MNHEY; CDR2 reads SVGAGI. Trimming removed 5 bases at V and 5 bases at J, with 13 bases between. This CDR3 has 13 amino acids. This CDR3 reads CASSREFSDEQYF. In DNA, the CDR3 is TGTGCCAGCAGTCGGGAGTTTTCCGACGAGCAGTACTTC.

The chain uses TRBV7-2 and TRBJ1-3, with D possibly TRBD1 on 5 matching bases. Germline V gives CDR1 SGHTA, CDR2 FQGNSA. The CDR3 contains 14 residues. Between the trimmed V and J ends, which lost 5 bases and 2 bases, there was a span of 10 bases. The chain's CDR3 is CASSLGTAGNTIYF. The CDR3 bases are TGTGCCAGCAGCCTAGGGACGGCTGGAAACACCATATATTTT.

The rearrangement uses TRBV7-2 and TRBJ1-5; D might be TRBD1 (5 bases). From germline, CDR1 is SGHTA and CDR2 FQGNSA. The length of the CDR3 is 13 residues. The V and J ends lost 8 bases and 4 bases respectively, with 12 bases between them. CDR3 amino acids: CASSTGGNQPQHF. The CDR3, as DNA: TGTGCCAGCTCGACGGGGGGAAATCAGCCCCAGCATTTT.

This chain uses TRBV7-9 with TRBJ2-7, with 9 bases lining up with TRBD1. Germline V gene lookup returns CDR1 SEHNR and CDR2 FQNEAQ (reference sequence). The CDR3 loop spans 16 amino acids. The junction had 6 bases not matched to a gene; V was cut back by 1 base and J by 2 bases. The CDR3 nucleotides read TGTGCCAGCAGCTTAGTAGGGACAGGGATTACCTACGAGCAGTACTTC. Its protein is CASSLVGTGITYEQYF.

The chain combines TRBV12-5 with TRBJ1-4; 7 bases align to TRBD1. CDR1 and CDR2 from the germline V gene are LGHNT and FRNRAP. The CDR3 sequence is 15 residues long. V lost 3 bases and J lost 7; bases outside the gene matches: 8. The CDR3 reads CASGFPDRAGEKLFF. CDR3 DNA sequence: TGTGCTAGTGGTTTCCCCGACAGGGCGGGTGAAAAACTGTTTTTT.

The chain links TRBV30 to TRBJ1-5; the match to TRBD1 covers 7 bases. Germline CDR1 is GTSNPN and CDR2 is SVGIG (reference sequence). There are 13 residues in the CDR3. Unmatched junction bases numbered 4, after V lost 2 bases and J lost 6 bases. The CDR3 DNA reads TGTGCCTGGAGTCGGCAGGGGGTTCAGCCCCAGCATTTT. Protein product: CAWSRQGVQPQHF.

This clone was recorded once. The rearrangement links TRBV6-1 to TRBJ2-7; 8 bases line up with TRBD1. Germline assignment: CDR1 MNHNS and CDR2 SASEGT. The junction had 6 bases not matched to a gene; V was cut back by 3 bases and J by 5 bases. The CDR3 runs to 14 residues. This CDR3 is CASSEDRAVNEQYF. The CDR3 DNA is TGTGCCAGCAGTGAGGACAGGGCTGTGAACGAGCAGTACTTC.

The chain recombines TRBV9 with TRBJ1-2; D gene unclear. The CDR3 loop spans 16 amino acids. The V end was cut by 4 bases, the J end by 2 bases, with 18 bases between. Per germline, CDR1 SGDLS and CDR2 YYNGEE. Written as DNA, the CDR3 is TGTGCCAGCAGCCCCCAGGAAGCTATCCCAAACTATGGCTACACCTTC. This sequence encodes CASSPQEAIPNYGYTF. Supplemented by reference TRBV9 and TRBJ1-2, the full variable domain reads DSGVTQTPKHLITATGQRVTLRCSPRSGDLSVYWYQQSLDQGLQFLIQYYNGEERAKGNILERFSAQQFPDLHSELNLSSLELGDSALYFCASSPQEAIPNYGYTFGSGTRLTVV.

In nucleotides, the CDR3 is TGTGCCAGCAGTTCAATGTCTAGCGGAAAAAACATTCAGTACTTC. Its protein product is CASSSMSSGKNIQYF. The V call is TRBV6-5, the J call TRBJ2-4, with TRBD2 identical over 7 bases. The germline gives CDR1 MNHEY, CDR2 SVGAGI. The ends lost 4 bases at V and 4 bases at J; junction bases unmatched: 7. This CDR3 comprises 15 residues.

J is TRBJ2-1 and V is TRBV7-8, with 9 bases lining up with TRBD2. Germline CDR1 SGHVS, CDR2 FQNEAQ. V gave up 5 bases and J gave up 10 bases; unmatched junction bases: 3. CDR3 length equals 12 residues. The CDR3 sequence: CASSRTSGEQFF. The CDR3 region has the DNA TGTGCCAGCAGCCGTACTAGCGGGGAGCAGTTCTTC.